This T cell receptor (beta chain) appears in the sequencing data of a study of CD8 T cells in Susac syndrome. This clonotype was picked up one time. RNA totalling about 0.45 to 1 ug underwent reverse transcription with random hexamers. The immunoSEQ assay covered 54 Vbeta and 13 Jbeta segments for CDR3. From the immunoSEQ multiplex PCR reads, TCRdb called clonotypes with MiXCR, one entry per CDR3 protein. The data hold around 130,000 distinct CDR3 sequences, with roughly 80% observed a single time. Sequencing of TCR beta was performed on blood CD8+ T cells and on blood CD4+ T cells. Patients with stable or active relapsing-remitting disease, all of them treatment-naive, made up the multiple sclerosis controls. CDR3 length: 16 amino acids. The J segment lost 1 base and the V segment lost 7 bases, leaving 12 bases of the junction unmatched. Germline V gene sequence: CDR1 MNHEY, CDR2 SMNVEV (reference sequence).

V usage is TRBV27 and J usage is TRBJ2-7, with 8 bases lining up with TRBD2. The source material was CD8+ T cells from PBMCs. The sequence was collected from a human donor with multiple sclerosis. CDR3 amino acids: CASTPLGTRGSYEQYF. The CDR3 DNA follows: TGTGCCAGCACTCCTTTAGGGACTAGAGGGTCCTACGAGCAGTACTTC.